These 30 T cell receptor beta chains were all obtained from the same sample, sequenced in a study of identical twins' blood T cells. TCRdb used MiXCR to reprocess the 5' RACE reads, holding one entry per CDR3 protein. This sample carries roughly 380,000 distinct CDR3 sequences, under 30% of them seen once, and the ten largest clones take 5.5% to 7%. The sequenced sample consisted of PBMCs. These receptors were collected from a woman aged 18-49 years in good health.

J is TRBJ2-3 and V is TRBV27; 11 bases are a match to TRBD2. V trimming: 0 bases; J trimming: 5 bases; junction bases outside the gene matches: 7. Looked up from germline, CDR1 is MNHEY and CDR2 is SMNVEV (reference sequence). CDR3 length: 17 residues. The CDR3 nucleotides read TGTGCCAGCAGTTTATCGTTCCTAGCGGGGGGAGGAGATACGCAGTATTTT. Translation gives CASSLSFLAGGGDTQYF.

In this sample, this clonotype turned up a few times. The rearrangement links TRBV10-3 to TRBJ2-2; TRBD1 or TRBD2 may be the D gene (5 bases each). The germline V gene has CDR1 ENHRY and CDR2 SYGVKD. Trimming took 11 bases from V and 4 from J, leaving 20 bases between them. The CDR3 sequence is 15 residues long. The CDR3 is CASSTGTFGTGELFF. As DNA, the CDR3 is TGTGCCTCCTCGACTGGGACCTTCGGCACCGGGGAGCTGTTTTTT.

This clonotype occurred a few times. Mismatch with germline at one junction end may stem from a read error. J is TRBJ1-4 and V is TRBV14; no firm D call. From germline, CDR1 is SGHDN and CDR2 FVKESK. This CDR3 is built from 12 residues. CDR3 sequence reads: CVSSQGNEKLFF. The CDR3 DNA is TGTGTCAGCAGCCAAGGGAATGAAAAACTGTTTTTT.

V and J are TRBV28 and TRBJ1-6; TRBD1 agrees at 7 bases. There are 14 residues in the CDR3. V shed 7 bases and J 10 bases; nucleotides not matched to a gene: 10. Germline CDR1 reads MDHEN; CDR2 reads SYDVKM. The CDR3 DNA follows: TGTGCCAGCATTTTTGGGACAGTGGGATCACCCCTCCACTTT. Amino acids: CASIFGTVGSPLHF. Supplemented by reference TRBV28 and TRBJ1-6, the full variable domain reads DVKVTQSSRYLVKRTGEKVFLECVQDMDHENMFWYRQDPGLGLRLIYFSYDVKMKEKGDIPEGYSVSREKKERFSLILESASTNQTSMYLCASIFGTVGSPLHFGNGTRLTVT.

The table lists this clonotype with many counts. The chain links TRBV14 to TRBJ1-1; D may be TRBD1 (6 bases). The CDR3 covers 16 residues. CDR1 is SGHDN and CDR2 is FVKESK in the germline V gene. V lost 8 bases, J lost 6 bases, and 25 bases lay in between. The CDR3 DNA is TGTGCCAGCGGGACAATCTTCGCACCCGGAAACGCTGAAGCTTTCTTT. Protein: CASGTIFAPGNAEAFF.

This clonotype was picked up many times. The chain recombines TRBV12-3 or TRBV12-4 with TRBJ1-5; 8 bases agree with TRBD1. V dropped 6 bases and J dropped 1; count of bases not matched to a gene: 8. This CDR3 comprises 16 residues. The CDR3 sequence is CASSGQGGKSNQPQHF. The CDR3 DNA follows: TGTGCCAGCAGCGGACAGGGAGGGAAGAGCAATCAGCCCCAGCATTTT.

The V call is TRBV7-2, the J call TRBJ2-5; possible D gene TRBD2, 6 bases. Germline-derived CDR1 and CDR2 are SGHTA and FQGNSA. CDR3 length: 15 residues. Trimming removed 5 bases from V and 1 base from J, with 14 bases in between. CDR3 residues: CASSLQAGLQETQYF. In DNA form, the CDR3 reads TGTGCCAGCAGCCTCCAAGCGGGTCTCCAAGAGACCCAGTACTTC.

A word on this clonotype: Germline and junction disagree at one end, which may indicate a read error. CDR3 bases: TGTGCTAGCAGCTTGGGACAGGATTTTCGCACAGATACGCAGTATTTT. This translates into CASSLGQDFRTDTQYF. The J gene is TRBJ2-3, the V gene TRBV7-7; 8 nucleotides align to TRBD1. Germline-derived CDR1 and CDR2 are SSHAT and FNYEAQ (reference sequence). The CDR3 is made up of 16 amino acids. The whole variable domain, remainder taken from reference TRBV7-7 and TRBJ2-3, is GAGVSQSPRYKVTKRGQDVTLRCDPISSHATLYWYQQALGQGPEFLTYFNYEAQPDKSGLPSDRFSAERPEGSISTLTIQRTEQRDSAMYRCASSLGQDFRTDTQYFGPGTRLTVL.

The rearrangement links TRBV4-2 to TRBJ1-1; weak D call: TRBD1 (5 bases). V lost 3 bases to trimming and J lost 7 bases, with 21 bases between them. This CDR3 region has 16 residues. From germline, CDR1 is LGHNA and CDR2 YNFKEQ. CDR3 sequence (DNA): TGTGCCAGCAGCCAGACCCACTTCGACAGAGGCAATGAAGCTTTCTTT. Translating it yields CASSQTHFDRGNEAFF.

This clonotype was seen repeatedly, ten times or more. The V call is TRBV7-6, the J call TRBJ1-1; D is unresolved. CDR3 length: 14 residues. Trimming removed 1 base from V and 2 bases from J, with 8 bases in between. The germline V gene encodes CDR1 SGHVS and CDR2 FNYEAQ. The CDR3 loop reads CASSLDPGNTEAFF. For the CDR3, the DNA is TGTGCCAGCAGCTTAGACCCGGGAAACACTGAAGCTTTCTTT. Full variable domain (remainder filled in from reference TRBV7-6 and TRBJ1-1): GAGVSQSPRYKVTKRGQDVALRCDPISGHVSLYWYRQALGQGPEFLTYFNYEAQQDKSGLPNDRFSAERPEGSISTLTIQRTEQRDSAMYRCASSLDPGNTEAFFGQGTRLTVV.

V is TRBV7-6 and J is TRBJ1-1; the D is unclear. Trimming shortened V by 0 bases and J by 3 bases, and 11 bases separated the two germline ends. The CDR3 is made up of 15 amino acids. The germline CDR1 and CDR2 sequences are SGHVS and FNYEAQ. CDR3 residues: CASSLALSPDTEAFF. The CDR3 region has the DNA TGTGCCAGCAGCTTAGCGCTTAGTCCGGACACTGAAGCTTTCTTT.

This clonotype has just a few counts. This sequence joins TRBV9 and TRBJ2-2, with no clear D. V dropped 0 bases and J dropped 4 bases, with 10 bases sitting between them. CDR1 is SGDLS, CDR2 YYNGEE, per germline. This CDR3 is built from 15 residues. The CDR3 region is CASSVVFGTTGELFF. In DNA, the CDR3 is TGTGCCAGCAGCGTAGTTTTCGGAACCACCGGGGAGCTGTTTTTT.

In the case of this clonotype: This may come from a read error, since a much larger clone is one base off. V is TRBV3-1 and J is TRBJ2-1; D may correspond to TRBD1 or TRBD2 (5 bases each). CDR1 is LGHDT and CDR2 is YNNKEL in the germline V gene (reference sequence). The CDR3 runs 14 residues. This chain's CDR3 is CASSPSGTYNGQFF. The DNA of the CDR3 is TGTGCCAGCAGCCCTTCGGGGACCTACAATGGGCAGTTCTTC.

CDR3 residues: CASSLGGLAANEQFF. CDR3 DNA sequence: TGCGCCAGCAGCTTGGGTGGACTAGCGGCCAATGAGCAGTTCTTC. The chain combines TRBV5-1 with TRBJ2-1, with 10 nucleotides matching TRBD2. Trimming removed 0 bases from V and 6 bases from J; junction bases left unmatched: 3. This CDR3 contains 15 residues. Germline CDR1 reads SGHRS; CDR2 reads YFSETQ.

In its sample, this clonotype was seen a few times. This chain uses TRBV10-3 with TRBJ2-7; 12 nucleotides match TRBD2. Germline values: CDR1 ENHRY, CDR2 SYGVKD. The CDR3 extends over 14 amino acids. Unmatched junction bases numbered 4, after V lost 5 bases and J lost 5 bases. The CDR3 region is CAISTTSGSHEQYF. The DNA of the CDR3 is TGTGCCATCAGTACGACTAGCGGGAGCCACGAGCAGTACTTC.

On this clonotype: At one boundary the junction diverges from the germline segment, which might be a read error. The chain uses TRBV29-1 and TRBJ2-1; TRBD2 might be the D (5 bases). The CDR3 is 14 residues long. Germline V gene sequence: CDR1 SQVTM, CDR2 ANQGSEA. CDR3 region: CSVRILGGYNGQFF. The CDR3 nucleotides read TGCAGCGTCCGAATACTAGGTGGATACAATGGGCAGTTCTTC.

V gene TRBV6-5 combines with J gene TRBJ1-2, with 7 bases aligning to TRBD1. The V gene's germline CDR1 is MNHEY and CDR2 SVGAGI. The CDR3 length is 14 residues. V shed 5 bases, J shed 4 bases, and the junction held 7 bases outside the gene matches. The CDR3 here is CASSRDSISYGYTF. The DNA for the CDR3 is TGTGCCAGCAGTCGGGACAGCATTTCCTATGGCTACACCTTC.

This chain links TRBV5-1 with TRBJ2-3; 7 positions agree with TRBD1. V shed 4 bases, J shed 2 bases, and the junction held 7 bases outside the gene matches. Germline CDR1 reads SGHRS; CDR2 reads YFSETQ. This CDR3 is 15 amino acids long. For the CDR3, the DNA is TGCGCCAGCAGCCCGTACAGGGGAGACACAGATACGCAGTATTTT. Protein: CASSPYRGDTDTQYF.

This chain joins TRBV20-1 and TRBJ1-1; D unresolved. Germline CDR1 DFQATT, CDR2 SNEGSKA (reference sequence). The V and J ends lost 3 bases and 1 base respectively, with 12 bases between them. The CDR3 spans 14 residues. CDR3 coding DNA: TGCAGTGCTAGGGTCAGAACCTCGAACACTGAAGCTTTCTTT. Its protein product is CSARVRTSNTEAFF.

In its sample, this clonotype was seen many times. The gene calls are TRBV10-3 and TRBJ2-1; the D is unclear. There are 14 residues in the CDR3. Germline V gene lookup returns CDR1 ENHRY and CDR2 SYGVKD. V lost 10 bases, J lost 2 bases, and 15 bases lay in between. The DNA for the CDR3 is TGTGCCAGCTCCATAGATATCGCCTACAATGAGCAGTTCTTC. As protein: CASSIDIAYNEQFF.

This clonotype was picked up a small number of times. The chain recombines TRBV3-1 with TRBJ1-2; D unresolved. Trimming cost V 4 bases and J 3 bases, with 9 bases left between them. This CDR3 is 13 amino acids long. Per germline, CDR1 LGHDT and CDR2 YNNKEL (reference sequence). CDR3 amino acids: CASSPSEDYGYTF. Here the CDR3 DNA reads TGTGCCAGCAGCCCTTCCGAGGACTATGGCTACACCTTC.

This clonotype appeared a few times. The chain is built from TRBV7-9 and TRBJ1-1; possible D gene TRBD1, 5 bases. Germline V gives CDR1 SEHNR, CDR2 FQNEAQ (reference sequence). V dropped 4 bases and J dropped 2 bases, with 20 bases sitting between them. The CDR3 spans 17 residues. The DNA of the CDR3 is TGTGCCAGCAGCTGGAGGCCCCTAGGGGTTATTAACACTGAAGCTTTCTTT. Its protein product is CASSWRPLGVINTEAFF. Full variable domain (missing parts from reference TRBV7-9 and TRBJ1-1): DTGVSQNPRHKITKRGQNVTFRCDPISEHNRLYWYRQTLGQGPEFLTYFQNEAQLEKSRLLSDRFSAERPKGSFSTLEIQRTEQGDSAMYLCASSWRPLGVINTEAFFGQGTRLTVV.

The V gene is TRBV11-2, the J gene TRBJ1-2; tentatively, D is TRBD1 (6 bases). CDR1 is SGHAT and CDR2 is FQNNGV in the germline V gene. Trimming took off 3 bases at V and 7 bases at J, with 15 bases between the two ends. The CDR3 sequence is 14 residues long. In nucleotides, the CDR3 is TGTGCCAGCAGCTTCAGTTGGCGGGGGCCTGGCTACACCTTC. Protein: CASSFSWRGPGYTF.

The DNA for the CDR3 is TGCAGCGTTGAGGAGAACTATGGCTACACCTTC. It translates to CSVEENYGYTF. The chain couples TRBV29-1 to TRBJ1-2; D call uncertain. The CDR3 runs to 11 residues. Trimming took off 3 bases at V and 2 bases at J, with 4 bases between the two ends. The germline CDR1 and CDR2 sequences are SQVTM and ANQGSEA.

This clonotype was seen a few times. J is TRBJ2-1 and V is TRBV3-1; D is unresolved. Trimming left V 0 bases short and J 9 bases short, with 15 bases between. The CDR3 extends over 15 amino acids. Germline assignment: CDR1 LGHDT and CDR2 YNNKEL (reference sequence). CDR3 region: CASSQDRAGNGEQFF. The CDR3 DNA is TGTGCCAGCAGCCAAGATCGTGCAGGTAACGGTGAGCAGTTCTTC.

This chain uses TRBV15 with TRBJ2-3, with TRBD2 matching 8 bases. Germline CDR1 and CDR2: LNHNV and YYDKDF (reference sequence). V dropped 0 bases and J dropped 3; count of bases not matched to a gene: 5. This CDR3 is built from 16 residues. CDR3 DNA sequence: TGTGCCACCAGCAGAGATTGGAGCGGGAGAACAGATACGCAGTATTTT. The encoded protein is CATSRDWSGRTDTQYF.

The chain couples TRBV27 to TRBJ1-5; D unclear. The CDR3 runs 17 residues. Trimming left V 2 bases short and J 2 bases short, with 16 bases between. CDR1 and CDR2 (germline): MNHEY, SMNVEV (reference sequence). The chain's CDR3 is CASSLPPSAGRNQPQHF. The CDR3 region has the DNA TGTGCCAGCAGTTTACCCCCGTCGGCAGGTCGCAATCAGCCCCAGCATTTT.

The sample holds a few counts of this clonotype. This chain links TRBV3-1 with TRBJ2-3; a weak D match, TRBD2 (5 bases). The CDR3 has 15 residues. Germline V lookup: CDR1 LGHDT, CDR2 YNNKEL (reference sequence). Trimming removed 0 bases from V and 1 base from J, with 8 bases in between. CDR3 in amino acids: CASSQEMEGTDTQYF. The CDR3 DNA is TGTGCCAGCAGCCAAGAGATGGAGGGCACAGATACGCAGTATTTT.

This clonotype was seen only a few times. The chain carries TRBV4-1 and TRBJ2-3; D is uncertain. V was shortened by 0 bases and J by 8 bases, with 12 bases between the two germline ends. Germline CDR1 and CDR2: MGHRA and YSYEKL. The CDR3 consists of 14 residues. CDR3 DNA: TGCGCCAGCAGCCAAGATGGGAAGGGTCTTACGCAGTATTTT. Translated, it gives CASSQDGKGLTQYF.

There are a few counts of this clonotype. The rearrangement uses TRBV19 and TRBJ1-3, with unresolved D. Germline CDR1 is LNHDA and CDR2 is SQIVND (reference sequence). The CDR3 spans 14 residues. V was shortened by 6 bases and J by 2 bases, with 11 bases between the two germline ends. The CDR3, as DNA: TGTGCCAGTAGGCTCGAGGACCCTGGAAACACCATATATTTT. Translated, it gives CASRLEDPGNTIYF.